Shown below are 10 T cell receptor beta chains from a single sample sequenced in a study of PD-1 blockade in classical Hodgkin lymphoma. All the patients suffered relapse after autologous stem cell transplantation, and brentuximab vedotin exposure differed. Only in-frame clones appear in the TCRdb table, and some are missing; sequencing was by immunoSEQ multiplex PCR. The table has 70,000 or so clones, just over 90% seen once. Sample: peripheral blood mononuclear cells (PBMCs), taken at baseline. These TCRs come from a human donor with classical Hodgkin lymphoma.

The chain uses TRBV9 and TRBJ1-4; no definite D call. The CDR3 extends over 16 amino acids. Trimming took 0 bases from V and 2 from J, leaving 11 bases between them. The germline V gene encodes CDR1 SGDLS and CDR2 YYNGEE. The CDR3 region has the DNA TGTGCCAGCAGCGTAGGTGGTCAGACCACTAATGAAAAACTGTTTTTT. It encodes CASSVGGQTTNEKLFF.

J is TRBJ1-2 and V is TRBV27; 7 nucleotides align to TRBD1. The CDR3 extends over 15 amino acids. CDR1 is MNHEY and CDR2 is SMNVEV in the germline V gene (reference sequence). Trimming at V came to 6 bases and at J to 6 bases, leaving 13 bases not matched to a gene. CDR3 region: CASRRKSDREDGYTF. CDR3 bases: TGTGCCAGCAGAAGAAAAAGCGACAGGGAGGATGGCTACACCTTC.

The CDR3 sequence is CAISESGTSGLVFASSYEQYF. The CDR3 region has the DNA TGTGCCATCAGTGAGTCCGGGACTAGTGGGTTAGTTTTTGCGAGCTCCTACGAGCAGTACTTC. V and J are TRBV10-3 and TRBJ2-7; 8 positions match TRBD2. V lost 0 bases, J lost 0 bases, and 19 bases stayed unmatched. The germline gives CDR1 ENHRY, CDR2 SYGVKD. CDR3 length: 21 amino acids.

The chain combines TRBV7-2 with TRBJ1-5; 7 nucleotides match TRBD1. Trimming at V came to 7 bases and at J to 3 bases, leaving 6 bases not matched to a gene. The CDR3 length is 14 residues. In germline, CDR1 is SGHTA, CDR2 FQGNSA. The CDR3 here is CASTQGTANQPQHF. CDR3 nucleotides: TGTGCCAGCACCCAGGGGACAGCCAATCAGCCCCAGCATTTT.

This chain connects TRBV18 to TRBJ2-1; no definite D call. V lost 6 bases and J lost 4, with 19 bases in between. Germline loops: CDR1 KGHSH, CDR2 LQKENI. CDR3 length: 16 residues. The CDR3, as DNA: TGTGCCAGCTCTCCCTTTACACCCCCTGGGTACAATGAGCAGTTCTTC. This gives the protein CASSPFTPPGYNEQFF.

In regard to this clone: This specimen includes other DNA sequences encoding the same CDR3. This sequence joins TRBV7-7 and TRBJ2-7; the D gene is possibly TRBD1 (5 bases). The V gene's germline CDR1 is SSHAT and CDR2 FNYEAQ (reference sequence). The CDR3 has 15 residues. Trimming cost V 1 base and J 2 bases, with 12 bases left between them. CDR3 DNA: TGTGCCAGCAGCTTAGGGCAGGGTCCTACCTACGAGCAGTACTTC. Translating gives CASSLGQGPTYEQYF. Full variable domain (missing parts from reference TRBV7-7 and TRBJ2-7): GAGVSQSPRYKVTKRGQDVTLRCDPISSHATLYWYQQALGQGPEFLTYFNYEAQPDKSGLPSDRFSAERPEGSISTLTIQRTEQRDSAMYRCASSLGQGPTYEQYFGPGTRLTVT.

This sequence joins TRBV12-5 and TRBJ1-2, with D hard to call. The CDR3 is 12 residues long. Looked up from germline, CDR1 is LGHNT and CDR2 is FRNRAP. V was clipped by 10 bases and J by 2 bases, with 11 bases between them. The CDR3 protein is CATPGANYGYTF. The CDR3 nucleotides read TGTGCTACCCCGGGAGCCAACTATGGCTACACCTTC.

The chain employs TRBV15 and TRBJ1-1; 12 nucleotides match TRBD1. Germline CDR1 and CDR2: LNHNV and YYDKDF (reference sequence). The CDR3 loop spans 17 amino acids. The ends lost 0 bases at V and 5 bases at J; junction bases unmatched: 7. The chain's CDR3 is CATSREGTGGRRTEAFF. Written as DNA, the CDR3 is TGTGCCACCAGCAGAGAAGGGACAGGGGGCCGGAGAACTGAAGCTTTCTTT.

CDR3: CASSEESTGGELNIYGYTF. CDR3 bases: TGTGCCAGCAGTGAAGAATCGACAGGGGGCGAGCTTAATATCTATGGCTACACCTTC. The V and J genes are TRBV2 and TRBJ1-2; 10 positions match TRBD1. V dropped 1 base and J dropped 4; count of bases not matched to a gene: 15. Germline V CDR1 and CDR2: SNHLY, FYNNEI. The CDR3 covers 19 residues.

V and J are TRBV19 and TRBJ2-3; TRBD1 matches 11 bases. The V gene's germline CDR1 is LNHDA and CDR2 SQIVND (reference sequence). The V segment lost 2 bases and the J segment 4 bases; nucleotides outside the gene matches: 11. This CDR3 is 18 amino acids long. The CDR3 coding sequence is TGTGCCAGTAGTATAAGTCCCCCCGGGACAGGGGGAGCAGATACGCAGTATTTT. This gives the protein CASSISPPGTGGADTQYF. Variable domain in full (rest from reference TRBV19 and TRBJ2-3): DGGITQSPKYLFRKEGQNVTLSCEQNLNHDAMYWYRQDPGQGLRLIYYSQIVNDFQKGDIAEGYSVSREKKESFPLTVTSAQKNPTAFYLCASSISPPGTGGADTQYFGPGTRLTVL.